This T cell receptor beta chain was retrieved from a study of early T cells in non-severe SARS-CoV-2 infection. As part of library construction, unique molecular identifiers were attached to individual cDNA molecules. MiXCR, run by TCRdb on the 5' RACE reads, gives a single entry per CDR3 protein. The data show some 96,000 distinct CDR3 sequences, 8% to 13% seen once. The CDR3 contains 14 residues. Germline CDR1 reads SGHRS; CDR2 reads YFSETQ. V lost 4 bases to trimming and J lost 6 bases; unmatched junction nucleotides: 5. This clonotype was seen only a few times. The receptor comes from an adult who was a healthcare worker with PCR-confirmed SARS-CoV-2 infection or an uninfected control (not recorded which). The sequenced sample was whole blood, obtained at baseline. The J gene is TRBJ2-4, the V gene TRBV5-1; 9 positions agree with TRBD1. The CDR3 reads CASSGQGPGNIQYF. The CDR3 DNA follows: TGCGCCAGCAGCGGACAGGGGCCCGGAAACATTCAGTACTTC.